Below, 24 T cell receptor beta chains from the same sample are listed, as sequenced in a study of blood T cell repertoires in COVID-19. Produced via immunoSEQ multiplex PCR; TCRdb's table is partial and in-frame only. The sample includes about 90,000 clones, about two thirds seen only once; the top ten take about 15%. The sequenced material came from peripheral blood. The origin of the receptors is a woman at least 80 years old with acute or convalescent COVID-19.

This clone occurred a few times. CDR3: CASTGQRSGYTF. In DNA form, the CDR3 reads TGTGCCAGCACCGGACAGAGGTCGGGCTACACCTTC. This chain connects TRBV6-5 to TRBJ1-2, with D possibly matching TRBD1 (6 bases). Trimming stripped 7 bases from V and 8 bases from J, with 14 bases between. CDR1 is MNHEY and CDR2 is SVGAGI in the germline V gene. The CDR3 length is 12 residues.

The V and J genes are TRBV7-2 and TRBJ2-1; D may be TRBD1 (7 bases). CDR3 length: 15 residues. Trimming took off 2 bases at V and 7 bases at J, with 15 bases between the two ends. Germline CDR1 and CDR2: SGHTA and FQGNSA. CDR3 bases: TGTGCCAGCAGCTTACGGGAGCAGGGGGTGAATGAGCAGTTCTTC. Protein sequence: CASSLREQGVNEQFF.

V and J are TRBV11-2 and TRBJ2-6; the D gene is possibly TRBD1 (6 bases). V lost 4 bases, J lost 0 bases, and 13 bases lay in between. The V gene's germline CDR1 is SGHAT and CDR2 FQNNGV. CDR3 length: 17 amino acids. CDR3 sequence reads: CASSSPGHFSGANVLTF. In nucleotides, the CDR3 is TGTGCCAGCAGCTCCCCGGGACACTTCTCTGGGGCCAACGTCCTGACTTTC.

The V call is TRBV14, the J call TRBJ1-6; maybe TRBD1 (5 bases). The CDR3 extends over 14 amino acids. Trimming took off 4 bases at V and 7 bases at J, with 11 bases between the two ends. Per the germline V gene, CDR1 is SGHDN and CDR2 is FVKESK. The CDR3 DNA sequence: TGTGCCAGCAGCCCTACGAACAGGAATTCACCCCTCCACTTT. This sequence encodes CASSPTNRNSPLHF.

CDR3 sequence reads: CATKRTYTDTQYF. DNA of the CDR3: TGTGCCACCAAACGGACTTACACAGATACGCAGTATTTT. The chain carries TRBV2 and TRBJ2-3; a possible D gene is TRBD2 (5 bases). V lost 10 bases to trimming and J lost 2 bases, with 13 bases between them. Germline lookup yields CDR1 SNHLY and CDR2 FYNNEI. The CDR3 length is 13 residues.

This CDR3 is CASSPSRGSSISYTF. CDR3 nucleotide sequence: TGTGCCAGCTCACCAAGCAGGGGTTCGAGTATAAGCTACACCTTC. The V call is TRBV18, the J call TRBJ1-2; possible D gene TRBD1, 6 bases. The CDR3 length is 15 residues. V was pared by 2 bases and J by 9 bases, with 19 bases between. Germline-derived CDR1 and CDR2 are KGHSH and LQKENI.

In the case of this clone: The junction does not match germline at one end; this may be a read error. The chain carries TRBV19 and TRBJ2-2; 7 bases map to TRBD2. The CDR3 spans 16 residues. Per germline, CDR1 LNHDA and CDR2 SQIVND (reference sequence). The CDR3 bases are TGTGCCAGTAGTATCCGGTTACGGGGGAGGGACCGGGGAGCTGTTTTT. This sequence encodes CASSIRLRGRDRGAVF.

A few counts support this clone. Other DNA sequences in this specimen translate into the identical CDR3. V gene TRBV7-8 combines with J gene TRBJ1-2; perhaps TRBD1 as D (6 bases). V gave up 5 bases and J gave up 4 bases, with 14 bases separating them. The V gene's germline CDR1 is SGHVS and CDR2 FQNEAQ. CDR3 size: 14 residues. CDR3 sequence reads: CASSLRTASYGYTF. The CDR3, as DNA: TGTGCCAGCAGCCTACGGACAGCCTCCTATGGCTACACCTTC.

V gene TRBV13 combines with J gene TRBJ1-1, with TRBD1 as a possible D gene (6 bases). The CDR3 contains 16 residues. Germline CDR1 and CDR2: PRHDT and FYEKMQ (reference sequence). Between the trimmed V and J ends, which lost 0 bases and 1 base, there was a span of 12 bases. CDR3 bases: TGTGCCAGCAGCTTAGGCCTGCAGGGGAAGAACACTGAAGCTTTCTTT. It codes for CASSLGLQGKNTEAFF.

V is TRBV5-1 and J is TRBJ2-3; D is perhaps TRBD2 (6 bases). CDR1 SGHRS and CDR2 YFSETQ come from the germline V gene. V dropped 3 bases and J dropped 0 bases, with 8 bases sitting between them. The CDR3 is made up of 14 amino acids. The CDR3, as DNA: TGCGCCAGCAGCTGGACTACTAGCACAGATACGCAGTATTTT. It translates to CASSWTTSTDTQYF.

The chain uses TRBV15 and TRBJ2-1; perhaps TRBD2 as D (7 bases). From germline, CDR1 is LNHNV and CDR2 YYDKDF (reference sequence). V lost 9 bases to trimming and J lost 2 bases, with 14 bases between them. This CDR3 has 14 residues. The CDR3 DNA reads as TGTGCCACGGTTGGGGGGGCAGCCTACAATGAGCAGTTCTTC. It codes for CATVGGAAYNEQFF.

The genes are TRBV24-1 and TRBJ2-3, with a tentative D call TRBD2 (5 bases). The CDR3 is 14 residues long. Trimming took 3 bases from V and 7 from J, leaving 13 bases between them. Per germline, CDR1 KGHDR and CDR2 SFDVKD. The chain's CDR3 is CATSDRTTGNTQYF. The CDR3 DNA follows: TGTGCCACCAGTGATCGGACGACGGGGAATACGCAGTATTTT.

The chain combines TRBV19 with TRBJ1-5; the match to TRBD1 covers 9 bases. V lost 3 bases and J lost 7; bases outside the gene matches: 13. Germline CDR1 LNHDA, CDR2 SQIVND (reference sequence). This CDR3 has 17 amino acids. The CDR3 DNA sequence: TGTGCCAGTAGTATGGGTTCCGGGACAGGGAGGGGGCAGCCCCAGCATTTT. Protein sequence: CASSMGSGTGRGQPQHF.

V and J are TRBV7-3 and TRBJ2-1, with 11 bases lining up with TRBD2. The CDR3 contains 15 residues. The V gene's germline CDR1 is SGHTA and CDR2 FQGTGA. The trim removed 3 bases at V and 2 bases at J, leaving 0 bases unmatched. CDR3 residues: CASSFSGGAYNEQFF. In DNA, the CDR3 is TGTGCCAGCAGCTTTAGCGGGGGGGCCTACAATGAGCAGTTCTTC.

This clone was picked up many times. This chain uses TRBV5-4 with TRBJ2-3; the D gene is possibly TRBD1 (8 bases). The CDR3 is 17 residues long. The germline gives CDR1 SGHNT, CDR2 YYREEE (reference sequence). The V end lost 2 bases, the J end lost 6 bases, and 22 bases lay between the germline ends. The chain's CDR3 is CASSLGTGGTGGDTQYF. CDR3 in DNA: TGTGCCAGCAGCTTAGGGACAGGTGGGACCGGGGGGGATACGCAGTATTTT.

The J gene is TRBJ1-2, the V gene TRBV24-1; D is ambiguous. The V gene's germline CDR1 is KGHDR and CDR2 SFDVKD. The V and J ends lost 0 bases and 8 bases respectively, with 9 bases between them. The CDR3 has 13 residues. The CDR3 region is CATSDLEGRGYTF. CDR3 DNA sequence: TGTGCCACCAGTGATTTGGAGGGTCGCGGCTACACCTTC.

This chain connects TRBV6-5 to TRBJ1-4; D is undetermined. V lost 6 bases and J 2 bases, leaving 10 bases between the germline ends. Per the germline V gene, CDR1 is MNHEY and CDR2 is SVGAGI. The CDR3 spans 14 residues. DNA of the CDR3: TGTGCCAGCAGACCAAGGAGGACTAATGAAAAACTGTTTTTT. This gives the protein CASRPRRTNEKLFF.

The rearrangement uses TRBV4-3 and TRBJ2-1; 12 nucleotides agree with TRBD2. Germline-derived CDR1 and CDR2 are LGHNA and YSLEER. The CDR3 consists of 15 residues. The trim removed 4 bases at V and 10 bases at J, leaving 8 bases unmatched. The CDR3: CASSPQGLAGLEQFF. DNA of the CDR3: TGCGCCAGCAGCCCTCAAGGACTAGCGGGGCTAGAGCAGTTCTTC.

The chain uses TRBV7-2 and TRBJ1-5; TRBD1 aligns across 7 bases. The germline V gene encodes CDR1 SGHTA and CDR2 FQGNSA. The CDR3 consists of 16 residues. Trimming at V came to 6 bases and at J to 2 bases, leaving 10 bases not matched to a gene. DNA of the CDR3: TGTGCCAGCAGTTTAATGGTCGGGACAGGCAATCAGCCCCAGCATTTT. Its translation is CASSLMVGTGNQPQHF.

The J gene is TRBJ1-2, the V gene TRBV5-5; a weak D match, TRBD1 (6 bases). Trimming removed 4 bases at V and 14 bases at J, with 24 bases between. From germline, CDR1 is SGHKS and CDR2 YYEKEE (reference sequence). The CDR3 spans 14 residues. CDR3 sequence: CASSSLSGDLEGTF. The CDR3 DNA sequence: TGTGCCAGCAGCAGCTTGTCAGGGGACCTAGAGGGGACCTTC.

This rearrangement joins TRBV19 to TRBJ1-1; 12 bases fit TRBD1. Germline lookup yields CDR1 LNHDA and CDR2 SQIVND (reference sequence). This CDR3 contains 16 residues. The J segment lost 2 bases and the V segment lost 9 bases, leaving 10 bases of the junction unmatched. For the CDR3, the DNA is TGTGCCAGCCGGGACAGGGGGCGAGAGGGAAACACTGAAGCTTTCTTT. Its protein is CASRDRGREGNTEAFF.

The DNA for the CDR3 is TGTGCCAGCAGCCTGCTAGCGGGGGGTTCCAATGAGCAGTTCTTC. Encoded protein: CASSLLAGGSNEQFF. The rearrangement uses TRBV2 and TRBJ2-1, with 11 bases identical to TRBD2. Unmatched junction bases numbered 7, after V lost 6 bases and J lost 6 bases. Germline CDR1 is SNHLY and CDR2 is FYNNEI. The CDR3 length is 15 residues. The full variable domain, rest sourced from reference TRBV2 and TRBJ2-1, is EPEVTQTPSHQVTQMGQEVILRCVPISNHLYFYWYRQILGQKVEFLVSFYNNEISEKSEIFDDQFSVERPDGSNFTLKIRSTKLEDSAMYFCASSLLAGGSNEQFFGPGTRLTVL.

This clone was seen more than once but under ten times. The chain employs TRBV7-9 and TRBJ2-2, with 7 nucleotides matching TRBD2. The CDR3 contains 14 residues. V was clipped by 6 bases and J by 4 bases; unmatched bases: 5. Germline CDR1 reads SEHNR; CDR2 reads FQNEAQ (reference sequence). This CDR3 reads CASRWGGATGELFF. Written as DNA, the CDR3 is TGTGCCAGCAGATGGGGAGGGGCCACCGGGGAGCTGTTTTTT.

V gene TRBV28 combines with J gene TRBJ1-5; D not resolved. Trimming left V 3 bases short and J 4 bases short, with 7 bases between. The CDR3 is made up of 13 amino acids. Germline V gives CDR1 MDHEN, CDR2 SYDVKM. Written as DNA, the CDR3 is TGTGCCAGCAGTTTGAGCGGAAATCAGCCCCAGCATTTT. This translates into CASSLSGNQPQHF.